The next 22 T cell receptor beta chains were all read from a single sample in a study of blood T cells in healthy people across ages. Primers used in a second PCR of about 7 to 12 cycles were a sample-barcoded 5' primer and a J-beta primer mix. TCRdb independently ran MiXCR on the 5' RACE reads; one entry per CDR3 protein. The repertoire holds about 1.5 million distinct CDR3 sequences, 40% to 50% seen once, with roughly 7.9% in the top ten. The sample consisted of blood. The receptor set was obtained from a young woman in good health.

CDR3 sequence: CSARDGGFYNEQFF. CDR3 DNA: TGCAGTGCTAGAGATGGGGGTTTCTACAATGAGCAGTTCTTC. V is TRBV20-1 and J is TRBJ2-1; D might be TRBD1 or TRBD2, each matching 5 bases. The CDR3 has 14 residues. Trimming removed 0 bases at V and 3 bases at J, with 9 bases between. CDR1 and CDR2 (germline): DFQATT, SNEGSKA (reference sequence).

This clonotype was seen a handful of times. The gene calls are TRBV14 and TRBJ2-5, with TRBD2 matching over 13 bases. CDR3 length equals 17 residues. Trimming at V came to 4 bases and at J to 4 bases, leaving 9 bases not matched to a gene. From germline, CDR1 is SGHDN and CDR2 FVKESK. In DNA, the CDR3 is TGTGCCAGCAGCCGACGATCGACTAGCGGGGGGTCAGAGACCCAGTACTTC. It specifies CASSRRSTSGGSETQYF.

About this clonotype: This may be a read error, as it is one base from a much larger clone. V and J are TRBV12-3 or TRBV12-4 and TRBJ2-7; 7 bases are a match to TRBD1. This CDR3 contains 12 residues. CDR3 in amino acids: CACSDRVYEQYF. In DNA, the CDR3 is TGTGCCTGCAGTGACAGGGTCTACGAGCAGTACTTC.

V gene TRBV7-9 combines with J gene TRBJ2-1; no clear D gene. V lost 1 base and J 7 bases, leaving 14 bases between the germline ends. CDR1 is SEHNR, CDR2 FQNEAQ, per germline (reference sequence). The CDR3 runs 15 residues. The CDR3: CASSLVPLSRNEQFF. The DNA for the CDR3 is TGTGCCAGCAGCTTAGTTCCCCTAAGCAGGAATGAGCAGTTCTTC.

The CDR3 DNA follows: TGTGCCACATCGAAGAGGAGCGGGAGGGCCGCAGATACGCAGTATTTT. The encoded protein is CATSKRSGRAADTQYF. The genes are TRBV9 and TRBJ2-3, with TRBD2 matching over 10 bases. The CDR3 has 16 residues. The germline CDR1 and CDR2 sequences are SGDLS and YYNGEE. Trimming cost V 9 bases and J 4 bases; bases outside gene matches: 14.

In its sample, this clonotype was seen a few times. The CDR3 coding sequence is TGCAGTGCCCGGGTTCTATCCTCCTACGAGCAGTACTTC. Its translation is CSARVLSSYEQYF. V and J are TRBV20-1 and TRBJ2-7, with unresolved D. V was shortened by 6 bases and J by 0 bases, with 12 bases between the two germline ends. The length of the CDR3 is 13 residues. The germline V gene encodes CDR1 DFQATT and CDR2 SNEGSKA (reference sequence).

The V call is TRBV12-3 or TRBV12-4, the J call TRBJ2-1; D perhaps matches TRBD1 (6 bases). Trimming removed 0 bases from V and 2 bases from J, with 17 bases in between. The CDR3 covers 18 residues. CDR3 sequence reads: CASSLAVVQGGPYNEQFF. CDR3 coding DNA: TGTGCCAGCAGTTTAGCGGTTGTACAGGGCGGACCCTACAATGAGCAGTTCTTC.

Concerning this clonotype: Being one base from a much bigger clone, this may be a read error. V usage is TRBV4-1 and J usage is TRBJ2-5, with D perhaps being TRBD1 or TRBD2 (5 bases each). The germline gives CDR1 MGHRA, CDR2 YSYEKL. The V end lost 4 bases, the J end lost 11 bases, and 20 bases lay between the germline ends. This CDR3 spans 14 amino acids. The CDR3 DNA sequence: TGCGCCAGCAGCCTCGCTGAGGGGAACAATGAGCAGTACTTC. This translates into CASSLAEGNNEQYF.

V usage is TRBV7-2 and J usage is TRBJ1-2; possible D gene TRBD1, 6 bases. CDR3 length equals 15 residues. Trimming removed 3 bases from V and 4 bases from J, with 15 bases in between. Germline V gene sequence: CDR1 SGHTA, CDR2 FQGNSA. This CDR3 is CASSLAGQGTYGYTF. The CDR3, as DNA: TGTGCCAGCAGCTTGGCGGGACAAGGAACCTATGGCTACACCTTC.

This clonotype was counted a few times. The CDR3 nucleotides are TGCGCCAGCAGTCCACCAGCCCAAGAGACCCAGTACTTC. Translated, it gives CASSPPAQETQYF. J is TRBJ2-5 and V is TRBV5-1, with D unresolved. Trimming shortened V by 5 bases and J by 1 base, and 9 bases separated the two germline ends. Germline loops: CDR1 SGHRS, CDR2 YFSETQ. The CDR3 consists of 13 residues.

The chain employs TRBV7-3 and TRBJ1-6; possibly TRBD1 for D (6 bases). The CDR3 loop spans 14 amino acids. Trimming took off 2 bases at V and 9 bases at J, with 11 bases between the two ends. CDR1 and CDR2 from the germline V gene are SGHTA and FQGTGA. The DNA for the CDR3 is TGTGCCAGCAGCTTACAAGGGGGGGCTTCACCCCTCCACTTT. This translates into CASSLQGGASPLHF.

A few counts support this clonotype. The J gene is TRBJ1-5, the V gene TRBV4-1; D may be TRBD1 (5 bases). V was clipped by 5 bases and J by 3 bases, with 8 bases between them. The length of the CDR3 is 13 residues. CDR1 MGHRA and CDR2 YSYEKL come from the germline V gene. Here the CDR3 reads CASSATVNQPQHF. In DNA form, the CDR3 reads TGCGCCAGCAGCGCGACAGTCAATCAGCCCCAGCATTTT.

This clonotype was observed a handful of times. V usage is TRBV14 and J usage is TRBJ2-1; no clear D. CDR1 SGHDN and CDR2 FVKESK come from the germline V gene. The CDR3 totals 13 residues. Trimming took off 5 bases at V and 10 bases at J, with 15 bases between the two ends. The CDR3 DNA is TGTGCCAGCAGCTTTAACCTTCTGGCAGAGCAGTTCTTC. This translates into CASSFNLLAEQFF.

This clonotype was detected a few times. The genes are TRBV7-2 and TRBJ2-1, with D possibly called TRBD1 or TRBD2 (5 bases each). The CDR3 sequence is 15 residues long. Trimming cost V 0 bases and J 13 bases, with 19 bases left between them. In germline, CDR1 is SGHTA, CDR2 FQGNSA. The CDR3 sequence is CASSLAPRGTTRQFF. In DNA form, the CDR3 reads TGTGCCAGCAGCTTAGCGCCCCGGGGCACGACAAGACAGTTCTTC.

The V and J genes are TRBV20-1 and TRBJ2-3; D possibly corresponds to TRBD2 (6 bases). From germline, CDR1 is DFQATT and CDR2 SNEGSKA (reference sequence). Trimming took 6 bases from V and 6 from J, leaving 22 bases between them. The CDR3 extends over 15 amino acids. This chain's CDR3 is CSASPPEGPVDTQYF. The CDR3 nucleotides read TGCAGTGCGAGCCCCCCGGAGGGCCCCGTCGATACGCAGTATTTT.

In this sample, this clonotype turned up a few times. The chain employs TRBV24-1 and TRBJ2-1, with D perhaps given as TRBD1 or TRBD2 (5 bases each). Germline CDR1 is KGHDR and CDR2 is SFDVKD. The CDR3 totals 14 residues. V was trimmed by 3 bases and J by 8 bases, leaving 13 bases between them. The CDR3 loop reads CATSDGGGVDEQFF. The DNA of the CDR3 is TGTGCCACCAGTGATGGGGGTGGTGTGGATGAGCAGTTCTTC.

This clonotype was picked up a small number of times. The gene calls are TRBV7-3 and TRBJ2-3, with D unclear. This CDR3 contains 16 residues. V was pared by 5 bases and J by 6 bases, with 21 bases between. Per germline, CDR1 SGHTA and CDR2 FQGTGA. Here the CDR3 reads CASSQEGSVPYDTQYF. The CDR3 bases are TGTGCCAGCAGCCAAGAAGGTAGTGTCCCTTATGATACGCAGTATTTT.

The chain employs TRBV30 and TRBJ2-1, with TRBD2 matching over 7 bases. J lost 7 bases, V lost 0 bases, and 9 bases had no gene match. In germline, CDR1 is GTSNPN, CDR2 SVGIG (reference sequence). CDR3 size: 15 residues. The CDR3 loop reads CAWSVLSSGRNEQFF. CDR3 sequence (DNA): TGTGCCTGGAGTGTATTGAGTAGCGGGCGAAATGAGCAGTTCTTC.

The chain recombines TRBV28 with TRBJ2-1; no clear D gene. The V and J ends lost 7 bases and 8 bases respectively, with 9 bases between them. Germline-derived CDR1 and CDR2 are MDHEN and SYDVKM. The CDR3 runs 11 residues. The CDR3 coding sequence is TGTGCCAGCACCTCACCAGATGAGCAGTTCTTC. Translating it yields CASTSPDEQFF.

The chain carries TRBV6-5 and TRBJ1-1; 9 bases align to TRBD1. The germline V gene encodes CDR1 MNHEY and CDR2 SVGAGI. The CDR3 consists of 16 residues. With 0 bases clipped from V and 1 base from J, the junction kept 3 bases outside the gene matches. CDR3: CASSYSQGQGNTEAFF. For the CDR3, the DNA is TGTGCCAGCAGTTACTCTCAGGGACAGGGGAACACTGAAGCTTTCTTT.

The J gene is TRBJ2-7, the V gene TRBV6-1; D gene unclear. Deletions cut 2 bases from V and 4 bases from J, with 12 bases between. CDR1 is MNHNS and CDR2 is SASEGT in the germline V gene. The CDR3 contains 14 residues. The CDR3 DNA sequence: TGTGCCAGCAGTGAATCGGAAGGTTGGTACGAGCAGTACTTC. Amino acids: CASSESEGWYEQYF.

This clonotype was detected a few times. This rearrangement joins TRBV6-6 to TRBJ1-1; D is undetermined. Germline lookup yields CDR1 MNHNY and CDR2 SVGAGI (reference sequence). With 2 bases removed from V and 4 bases from J, the gap between germline ends came to 14 bases. This CDR3 contains 15 residues. CDR3 sequence: CASSYGAGSGTEAFF. The CDR3 DNA reads TGTGCCAGCAGTTACGGTGCGGGAAGTGGCACTGAAGCTTTCTTT.